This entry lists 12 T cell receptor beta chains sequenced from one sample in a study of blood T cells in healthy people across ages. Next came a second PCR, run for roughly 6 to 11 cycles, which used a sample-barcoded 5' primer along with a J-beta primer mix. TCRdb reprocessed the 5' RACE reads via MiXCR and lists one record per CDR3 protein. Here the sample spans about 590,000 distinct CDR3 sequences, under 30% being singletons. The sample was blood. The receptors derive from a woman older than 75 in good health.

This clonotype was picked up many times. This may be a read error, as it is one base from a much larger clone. Written as DNA, the CDR3 is TGTGCCAGCAGTACAGGGAGCTCCTACAATGAGCAGTACTTC. Its translation: CASSTGSSYNEQYF. This chain links TRBV12-3 or TRBV12-4 with TRBJ2-1; tentatively, D is TRBD1 (6 bases). The J call may be mistaken, given a closer DNA end match to TRBJ2-7. This CDR3 contains 14 residues.

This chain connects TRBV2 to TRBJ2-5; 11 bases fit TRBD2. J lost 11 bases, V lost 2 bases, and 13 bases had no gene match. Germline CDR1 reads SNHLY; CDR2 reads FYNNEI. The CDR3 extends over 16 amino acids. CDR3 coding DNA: TGTGCCAGCAGTGAAATAGGTAGCGGGGGGGCCGATGAGCAGTACTTC. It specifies CASSEIGSGGADEQYF.

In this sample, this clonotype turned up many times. The CDR3 is CAWSVLAGSEQYF. The CDR3 bases are TGTGCCTGGAGTGTACTAGCGGGGTCCGAGCAGTACTTC. The chain has TRBV30 and TRBJ2-7, with 10 bases that match TRBD2. The germline CDR1 and CDR2 sequences are GTSNPN and SVGIG (reference sequence). J was trimmed by 6 bases and V by 0 bases; bases with no gene match: 2. The CDR3 length is 13 residues.

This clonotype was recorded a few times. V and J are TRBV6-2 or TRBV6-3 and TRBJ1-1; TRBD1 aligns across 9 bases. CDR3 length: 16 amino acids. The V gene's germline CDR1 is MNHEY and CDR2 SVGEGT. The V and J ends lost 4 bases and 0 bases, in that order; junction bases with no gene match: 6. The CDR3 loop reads CASSSTGGSMNTEAFF. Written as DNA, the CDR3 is TGTGCCAGCAGTTCCACAGGGGGCTCGATGAACACTGAAGCTTTCTTT.

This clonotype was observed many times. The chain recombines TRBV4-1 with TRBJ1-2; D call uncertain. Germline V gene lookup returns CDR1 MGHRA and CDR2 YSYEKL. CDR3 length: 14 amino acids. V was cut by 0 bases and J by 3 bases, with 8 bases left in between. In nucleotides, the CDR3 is TGCGCCAGCAGCCAAGAGGAGGGTTACTATGGCTACACCTTC. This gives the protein CASSQEEGYYGYTF.

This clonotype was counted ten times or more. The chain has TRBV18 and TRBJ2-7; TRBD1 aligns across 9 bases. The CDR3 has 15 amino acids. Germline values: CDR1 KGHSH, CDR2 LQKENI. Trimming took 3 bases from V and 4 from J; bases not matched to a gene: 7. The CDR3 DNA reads TGTGCCAGCTCACCGCCGGGACAGGGTGTATACGAGCAGTACTTC. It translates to CASSPPGQGVYEQYF.

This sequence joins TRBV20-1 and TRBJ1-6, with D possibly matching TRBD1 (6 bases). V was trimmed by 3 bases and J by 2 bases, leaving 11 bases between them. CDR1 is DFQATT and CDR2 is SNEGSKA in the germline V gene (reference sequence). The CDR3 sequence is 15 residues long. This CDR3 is CSASPRGTYNSPLHF. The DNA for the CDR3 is TGCAGTGCTAGCCCGAGGGGGACCTATAATTCACCCCTCCACTTT.

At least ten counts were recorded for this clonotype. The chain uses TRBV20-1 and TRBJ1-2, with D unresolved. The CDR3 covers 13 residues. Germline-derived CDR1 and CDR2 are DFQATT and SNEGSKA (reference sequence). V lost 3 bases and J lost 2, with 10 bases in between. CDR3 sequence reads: CSASLSQNYGYTF. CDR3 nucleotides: TGCAGTGCTAGCCTGAGTCAAAACTATGGCTACACCTTC.

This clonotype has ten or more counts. The CDR3 protein is CASSLSGVGPTDTQYF. The CDR3 nucleotides are TGTGCCAGCAGCTTATCAGGGGTCGGTCCCACAGATACGCAGTATTTT. The chain links TRBV7-2 to TRBJ2-3; D is possibly TRBD1 (6 bases). Trimming left V 2 bases short and J 2 bases short, with 14 bases between. CDR1 SGHTA and CDR2 FQGNSA come from the germline V gene. This CDR3 comprises 16 residues.

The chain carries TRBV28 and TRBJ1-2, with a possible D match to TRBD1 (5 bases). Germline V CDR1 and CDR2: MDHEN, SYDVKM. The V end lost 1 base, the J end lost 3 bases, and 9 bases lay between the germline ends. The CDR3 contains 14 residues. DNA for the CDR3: TGTGCCAGCAGTTTATCAGGGATTGACTATGGCTACACCTTC. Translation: CASSLSGIDYGYTF.

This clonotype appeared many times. Here the CDR3 DNA reads TGTGCCAGCAGCCAATTCCAGCCGGGAGATCGTTCCGGCTACACCTTC. This translates into CASSQFQPGDRSGYTF. The rearrangement links TRBV3-1 to TRBJ1-2, with no clear D. The CDR3 has 16 amino acids. Trimming took off 2 bases at V and 8 bases at J, with 21 bases between the two ends. Germline CDR1 is LGHDT and CDR2 is YNNKEL (reference sequence). The whole variable domain, filled in from reference TRBV3-1 and TRBJ1-2, reads DTAVSQTPKYLVTQMGNDKSIKCEQNLGHDTMYWYKQDSKKFLKIMFSYNNKELIINETVPNRFSPKSPDKAHLNLHINSLELGDSAVYFCASSQFQPGDRSGYTFGSGTRLTVV.

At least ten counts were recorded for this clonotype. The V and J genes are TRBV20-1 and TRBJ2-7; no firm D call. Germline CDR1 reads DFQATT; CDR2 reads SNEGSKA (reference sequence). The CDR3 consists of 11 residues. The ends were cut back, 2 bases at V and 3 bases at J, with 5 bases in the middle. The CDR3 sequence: CSARSLYEQYF. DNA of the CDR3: TGCAGTGCTAGATCCCTCTACGAGCAGTACTTC.